Shown below are 7 T cell receptor beta chains from a single sample sequenced in a study of PD-L1 blockade in urothelial cancer. The time point is: pretreatment peripheral blood. Sequencing used immunoSEQ multiplex PCR; TCRdb keeps in-frame clones, though not all of them. Of about 52,000 clones listed, approximately 77% are singletons. The starting material was PBMCs, obtained around atezolizumab (anti-PD-L1) treatment. All receptors derive from a man in his sixties or seventies with urothelial cancer.

The J gene is TRBJ2-5, the V gene TRBV5-1; tentative D call: TRBD2 (5 bases). Deletions cut 4 bases from V and 0 bases from J, with 13 bases between. The CDR3 contains 15 residues. Germline values: CDR1 SGHRS, CDR2 YFSETQ. The CDR3 sequence is CASSPGLTYQETQYF. CDR3 bases: TGCGCCAGCAGCCCTGGACTGACGTACCAAGAGACCCAGTACTTC.

This chain joins TRBV12-5 and TRBJ2-3, with 7 positions matching TRBD1. The CDR3 loop spans 14 amino acids. The germline V gene encodes CDR1 LGHNT and CDR2 FRNRAP. Unmatched junction bases numbered 10, after V lost 2 bases and J lost 11 bases. CDR3 DNA sequence: TGTGCTAGTGGTTTGATGCCCCCCGGGACAGAGCAGTATTTT. This codes for CASGLMPPGTEQYF.

This clone showed up just a few times. CDR3 residues: CASSVSVLAGLDEQYF. In DNA, the CDR3 is TGTGCCAGCAGCGTTTCGGTACTAGCGGGGCTAGACGAGCAGTACTTC. The genes are TRBV5-4 and TRBJ2-7, with 10 bases lining up with TRBD2. Germline CDR1 SGHNT, CDR2 YYREEE (reference sequence). This CDR3 is 16 amino acids long. V shed 4 bases and J 5 bases; nucleotides not matched to a gene: 12.

The chain recombines TRBV11-3 with TRBJ2-7; maybe TRBD1 (6 bases). Trimming cost V 5 bases and J 2 bases, with 16 bases left between them. This CDR3 region has 15 residues. CDR1 and CDR2 (germline): SGHNT, YENEEA. The CDR3 DNA reads as TGTGCCAGCAGCCTCGAGGGACGGACAGCCTACGAGCAGTACTTC. This sequence encodes CASSLEGRTAYEQYF.

The V and J genes are TRBV11-2 and TRBJ2-7; tentative D call: TRBD2 (5 bases). Germline CDR1 reads SGHAT; CDR2 reads FQNNGV. The CDR3 has 12 amino acids. V was trimmed by 6 bases and J by 7 bases, leaving 13 bases between them. This CDR3 is CASRATTREQYF. The DNA for the CDR3 is TGTGCCAGCAGGGCCACTACTAGGGAGCAGTACTTC.

The V call is TRBV7-2, the J call TRBJ1-2; D gene unclear. Per the germline V gene, CDR1 is SGHTA and CDR2 is FQGNSA. V shed 5 bases and J shed 7 bases, with 14 bases lying between them. CDR3 size: 13 residues. In DNA form, the CDR3 reads TGTGCCAGCAGCGCAAGTGGCGGGAGTGGCTACACCTTC. Its translation is CASSASGGSGYTF.

The table lists this clone with many counts. Other DNA sequences in the sample encode the same CDR3. The genes are TRBV7-9 and TRBJ2-7; tentatively, D is TRBD2 (6 bases). From germline, CDR1 is SEHNR and CDR2 FQNEAQ (reference sequence). The CDR3 runs to 13 residues. V gave up 1 base and J gave up 2 bases, with 6 bases separating them. In nucleotides, the CDR3 is TGTGCCAGCAGCTTAGGCGGGACCTACGAGCAGTACTTC. It translates to CASSLGGTYEQYF.